This T cell receptor beta chain was sequenced in a study of post-analysis software for immune sequencing data. The overall study: Recorded disease courses covered relapsing-remitting, secondary progressive and progressive-relapsing multiple sclerosis. Some patients had no subtype annotation.

This clonotype turned up a few times. Its specificity is unknown. Findings and caveats of the study: For normalized Chao1 diversity, multiple sclerosis patients scored significantly lower than controls did. When patients were compared with controls, about 5 TRBV segments were more frequent, TRBV5-6, TRBV5-1 and TRBV20-1 among them. Strong same-batch co-clustering of samples appeared with F measure clustering.

Sequencing libraries made from TCR beta cDNA carried unique molecular identifiers. TCRdb re-derived calls from the PCR reads in MiXCR, one entry per CDR3 protein. The sample holds hundreds of thousands of distinct CDR3 sequences; roughly two fifths are singletons and the top ten take 1.5% to 2%. The germline V gene encodes CDR1 SGHAT and CDR2 FQNNGV. Between the trimmed V and J ends, which lost 1 base and 4 bases, there was a span of 8 bases. The CDR3 is 14 residues long. This receptor was taken from a girl aged 10 to 17 with multiple sclerosis. The sample consisted of blood. The rearrangement uses TRBV11-2 and TRBJ2-1, with D perhaps given as TRBD1 or TRBD2 (5 bases each). The CDR3 region has the DNA TGTGCCAGCAGCTTAGGGGACGCATACAATGAGCAGTTCTTC. Translation gives CASSLGDAYNEQFF.